The clone carrying this T cell receptor beta chain was seen a few times. The antigen is unknown. From the 5' RACE reads, TCRdb called clonotypes with MiXCR, one entry per CDR3 protein. The sample lists a few hundred thousand distinct CDR3 sequences, about 15% seen once, with 15% to 20% in the top ten. The source of the sample is a study of T cells after yellow fever vaccination. Study conclusions and caveats: Post-booster reappearance was seen for most primary-vaccination clones (around 96% CD4, 75% to 90% CD8).

The CDR3 runs to 16 residues. Trimming removed 4 bases at V and 2 bases at J, with 16 bases between. Germline loops: CDR1 SEHNR, CDR2 FQNEAQ (reference sequence). This receptor was identified in a man younger than 35 who received the YFV17D yellow fever vaccine. The sample in question was PBMCs, obtained around 5 days after the first yellow fever vaccination. This sequence joins TRBV7-9 and TRBJ2-3; D is perhaps TRBD1 or TRBD2 (5 bases each). The CDR3 sequence is CASSSWVRGSTDTQYF. Written as DNA, the CDR3 is TGTGCCAGCAGCTCATGGGTGAGGGGATCCACAGATACGCAGTATTTT.